This T cell receptor (beta chain) was recorded in a study of identical twins (dated by TCRdb to the mid-2010s). Study-wide context: TCR alpha and beta repertoires from monozygotic twins, unrelated adults of various ages and cord blood were deep-sequenced to test whether fetal clonotypes persist. Replicate twin experiments were performed at different times using different library preparation protocols to rule out contamination.

Receptor amplification or capture employed 5' RACE. Sequencing was performed on an Illumina HiSeq 2000. Template switching added a universal primer binding site, and the final cDNA carried a unique molecular identifier that allowed TCR cDNA molecules to be counted accurately. Specific primers in the conserved constant-segment region were used to synthesize first-strand cDNA for TCR alpha and beta chains. To control for contamination, every cDNA library was double barcoded, receiving both a SMART-Mk sample barcode and Illumina barcodes. TruSeq adapter sequences and Illumina sample barcodes were added in two successive PCR steps. Sequencing of the TCR alpha and beta cDNA libraries was done on the Illumina HiSeq platform using custom primers. Per the source publication's procedure: Raw reads were processed with MiGEC to extract unique molecular identifiers, and MiXCR was used to determine CDR3 positions. For each individual, recombination models were inferred using an EM algorithm with the repgenHMM and IGoR tools. The tcR package in R was used for shared clonotype analysis, with sharing normalized by the product of cloneset sizes. To study raw recombination free of thymic and clonal selection effects, out-of-frame nonproductive sequences were analyzed. TCRdb applied fastp at Q25 and MiXCR to the public reads, then kept only in-frame beta chains. Each record represents a unique CDR3 protein, reported with the most common genes and DNA among its rows. The V and J calls come from TCRdb's annotation, not from the publication. Within this sample are about 690,000 distinct CDR3 sequences, with about 20% of them counted one time only. In total, the top ten clones hold over 4% of the sample.

This clonotype turned up a few times. Its antigen is unknown. It has no much larger one-base neighbor in the sample; base qualities were not kept. The investigation overall reported the following: Zero-insertion analyses could be partly confounded by invariant T cells such as MAIT and iNKT, although diverse VJ usage argued against such confounding for most clonotypes. A weaker excess of twin sharing was found in beta out-of-frame sequences because the signal-to-noise ratio was lowered by fewer shared sequences. Fewer insertions were carried by abundant cord blood beta clonotypes, a similar but weaker trend appeared in young adult naive repertoires, and no such trend appeared in memory repertoires. Because the same donors could not be followed over many years, conclusions were based on cross-sectional statistical analysis. Compared with coincidental sharing between unrelated individuals, out-of-frame TCR alpha sequences shared between twins showed an excess of sequences with low generation probability. In monozygotic twins, out-of-frame TCR alpha sharing was systematically underestimated by recombination models, although the models agreed with sharing between unrelated individuals.

From the cysteine up to the phenylalanine, the CDR3 has a length of 14 residues. Only the CDR3 portion is preserved as DNA: 42 bases, with reading frame beginning at the first base. CDR1 SGDLS and CDR2 YYNGEE are derived from the germline V gene. V is shortened by 3 bases, J by 0 bases, and the region joining them spans 10 bases. All donors were healthy Caucasians. The twin cohort comprised three pairs of female monozygotic twins, all aged about 18 to 30 years. The RNA used for TCR libraries was isolated from peripheral blood mononuclear cells. The data were also submitted as part of a second study, on T cells expressing NK-cell markers. Drawing on the second study: Three sorted T-cell subsets (CD3+CD56+NKG2C+, CD3+CD56+NKG2C- and CD3+CD56-NKG2C+) from fewer than 10 donors had their TCR beta-chain repertoires profiled. Seven of the eight sequenced donors were HCMV-seropositive and one was HCMV-seronegative. To restrict sorting to alphabetaTCR-expressing T cells, an anti-gammadeltaTCR antibody was added in several experiments. For five or six donors, the dominant CD3+CD56+NKG2C+ clonotypes were among the top 10 CD8+ clonotypes and accounted for roughly 1.0-7.5% of CD8+ T cells. Those dominant clonotypes were again the most abundant among CD3+CD56-NKG2C+ cells in several donors, at about 25-65%. Whether the expanded NKG2C-expressing T cell clones were specific for HCMV antigens was left unclear. Randomly selected healthy volunteers, three men and five women, were used as the eight sequenced donors. A commercial ELISA kit detecting HCMV-specific IgG in serum was used to determine HCMV serostatus. For six donors, bulk peripheral blood T-cell repertoires were also sequenced from unsorted PBMC. MIGEC was used to demultiplex reads and group reads by UMI, and MiTCR was used to assemble and quantify clonotypes. To remove erroneous sequences, TCR cDNA sequences were retained only when supported by two or more reads. The tcR package was used for downstream repertoire analysis, with clonotypes matched between fractions based on CDR3 nucleotide sequence plus V segment. VDJmatch was used to annotate antigen specificity against VDJdb, with one amino acid substitution allowed in CDR3.

In this chain, TRBV9 is recombined with TRBJ2-7; the D gene could be either TRBD1 or TRBD2, each agreeing at 5 bases. The origin of this receptor is a woman younger than 35 in good health. What was sequenced was PBMCs. This receptor has the CDR3 CASSDPGSSYEQYF. The sequenced DNA is TGTGCCAGCAGCGATCCAGGGAGCTCCTACGAGCAGTACTTC.